This T cell receptor (beta chain) was sequenced for a study of regulatory dendritic cells for organ transplantation. Germline-derived CDR1 and CDR2 are SNHLY and FYNNEI. This CDR3 has 16 residues. Between the trimmed V and J ends, which lost 6 bases and 1 base, there was a span of 16 bases. Study conclusions and caveats: Memory CD8+ clonal expansion seemed more limited with regulatory than mature dendritic cells.

Regarding this clone: Antigen unknown.

Sorted subsets were CFSE-labeled and cultured roughly 5 days with allogeneic dendritic cells. FACS sorted CD4+ or CD8+ T cells into CD45RA+ naive and CD45RO+ memory. Libraries were prepared by immunoSEQ multiplex PCR; TCRdb keeps only in-frame clonotypes and omits some of them. The sample lists approximately 22,000 clones, over 75% occurring once. This receptor was taken from a human donor in good health. This rearrangement joins TRBV2 to TRBJ1-5; tentatively, D is TRBD1 (5 bases). Sequenced material: naive CD4+ T cells from blood cultured with dendritic cells. Subset described: CD45RA+ naive T cells. The CDR3 sequence: CASSRDWGESNQPQHF. In DNA form, the CDR3 reads TGTGCCAGCAGCCGGGACTGGGGGGAGAGCAATCAGCCCCAGCATTTT.